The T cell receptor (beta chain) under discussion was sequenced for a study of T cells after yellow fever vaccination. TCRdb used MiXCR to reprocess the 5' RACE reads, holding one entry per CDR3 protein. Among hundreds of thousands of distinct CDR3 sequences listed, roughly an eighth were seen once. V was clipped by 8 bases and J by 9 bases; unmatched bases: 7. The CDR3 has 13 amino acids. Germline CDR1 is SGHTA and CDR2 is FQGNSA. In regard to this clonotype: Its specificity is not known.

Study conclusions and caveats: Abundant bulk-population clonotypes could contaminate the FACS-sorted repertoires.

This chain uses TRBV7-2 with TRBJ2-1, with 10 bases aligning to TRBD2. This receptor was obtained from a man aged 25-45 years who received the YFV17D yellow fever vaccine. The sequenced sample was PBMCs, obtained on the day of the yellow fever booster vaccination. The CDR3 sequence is CASASGSLSEQFF. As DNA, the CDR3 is TGTGCCAGCGCTAGCGGGAGTTTGTCTGAGCAGTTCTTC.